This T cell receptor beta chain is from a study of T cell responses to AZD1222 COVID-19 vaccine. Assay used: immunoSEQ multiplex PCR; TCRdb lists only in-frame clones, some missing. Among around 150,000 clones listed, 92% were seen once. Study-wide findings and caveats: Samples come after the peak T cell response, not at day 14. Regions 160-218 and 743-854 dominated among vaccine-associated CD4 TCRs spanning spike. Baseline antibody screening turned up just a handful of seropositive AZD1222 recipients.

Remarks on this clone: Its antigen is unidentified.

V lost 0 bases and J lost 8, with 22 bases in between. Germline CDR1 reads MGHRA; CDR2 reads YSYEKL. The CDR3 has 17 residues. The origin of this receptor is an adult who received the AZD1222 COVID-19 vaccine. The starting material was peripheral blood, obtained 28 days after the second AZD1222 dose. The V call is TRBV4-1, the J call TRBJ1-2; D may be TRBD1 (6 bases). The CDR3 nucleotides read TGCGCCAGCAGCCAAGAGTGGTCTTCAGCCGCCGGGGGCGGCTACACCTTC. This codes for CASSQEWSSAAGGGYTF.